This T cell receptor beta chain was captured in a study of blood T cells in healthy people across ages. Comments on this clonotype: The antigen is not known.

Regarding the study as a whole: Diversity estimated from one million T cells was considered an underestimate.

Primers used in a second PCR of about 6 to 11 cycles were a sample-barcoded 5' primer and a J-beta primer mix. TCRdb re-called the 5' RACE reads with MiXCR, one entry per CDR3 protein. The table includes roughly 570,000 distinct CDR3 sequences, 27% detected once. Per the germline V gene, CDR1 is MNHEY and CDR2 is SMNVEV (reference sequence). The CDR3 has 15 residues. Sequencing was done on a sample of blood. This sequence joins TRBV27 and TRBJ2-5, with D perhaps matching TRBD1 or TRBD2 (6 bases each). The J call may be in error: the DNA end matches TRBJ2-7 better. This receptor was identified in a woman in her 70s in good health. The CDR3 bases are TGTGCCAGCCCTCTTTCCCCGGGGGCAAGCTACGAGCAGTACTTC. Its translation: CASPLSPGASYEQYF.